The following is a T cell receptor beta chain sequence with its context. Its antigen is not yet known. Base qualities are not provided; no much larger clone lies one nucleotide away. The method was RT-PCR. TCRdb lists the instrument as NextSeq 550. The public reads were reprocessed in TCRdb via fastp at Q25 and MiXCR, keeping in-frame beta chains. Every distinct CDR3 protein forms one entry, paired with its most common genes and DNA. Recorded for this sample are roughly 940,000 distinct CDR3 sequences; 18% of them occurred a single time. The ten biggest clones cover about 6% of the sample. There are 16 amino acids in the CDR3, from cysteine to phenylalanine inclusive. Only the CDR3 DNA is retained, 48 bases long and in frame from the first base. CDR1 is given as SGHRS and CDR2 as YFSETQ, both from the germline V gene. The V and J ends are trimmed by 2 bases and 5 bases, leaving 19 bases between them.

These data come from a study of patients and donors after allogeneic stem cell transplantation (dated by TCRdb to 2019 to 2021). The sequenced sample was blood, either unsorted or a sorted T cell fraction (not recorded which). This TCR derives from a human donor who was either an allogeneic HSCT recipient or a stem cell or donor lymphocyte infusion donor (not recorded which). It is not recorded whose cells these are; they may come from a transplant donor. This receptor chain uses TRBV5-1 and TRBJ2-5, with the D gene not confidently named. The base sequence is TGCGCCAGCAGCTTAGGTATTTCGACGGGCTTGGAGACCCAGTACTTC. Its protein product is CASSLGISTGLETQYF.